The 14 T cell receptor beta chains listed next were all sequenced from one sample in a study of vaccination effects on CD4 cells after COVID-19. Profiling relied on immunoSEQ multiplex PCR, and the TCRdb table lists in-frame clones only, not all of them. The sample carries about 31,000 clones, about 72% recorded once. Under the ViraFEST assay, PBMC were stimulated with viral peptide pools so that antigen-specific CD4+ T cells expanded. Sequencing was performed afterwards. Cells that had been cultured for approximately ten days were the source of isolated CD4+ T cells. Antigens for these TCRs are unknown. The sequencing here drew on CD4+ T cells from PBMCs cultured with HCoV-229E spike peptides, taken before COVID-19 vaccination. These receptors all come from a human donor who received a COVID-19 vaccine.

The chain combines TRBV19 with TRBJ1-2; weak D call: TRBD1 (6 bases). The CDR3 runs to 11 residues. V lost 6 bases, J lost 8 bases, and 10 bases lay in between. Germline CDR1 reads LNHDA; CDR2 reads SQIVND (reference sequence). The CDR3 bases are TGTGCCAGTAGGGGGGCCCGGGGCTACACCTTC. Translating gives CASRGARGYTF. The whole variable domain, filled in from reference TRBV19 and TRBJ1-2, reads DGGITQSPKYLFRKEGQNVTLSCEQNLNHDAMYWYRQDPGQGLRLIYYSQIVNDFQKGDIAEGYSVSREKKESFPLTVTSAQKNPTAFYLCASRGARGYTFGSGTRLTVV.

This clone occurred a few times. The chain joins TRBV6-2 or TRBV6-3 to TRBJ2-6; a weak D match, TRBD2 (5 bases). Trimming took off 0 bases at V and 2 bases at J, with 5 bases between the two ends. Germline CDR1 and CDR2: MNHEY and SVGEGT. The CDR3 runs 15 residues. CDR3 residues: CASSYSLAGANVLTF. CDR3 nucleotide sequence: TGTGCCAGCAGTTACTCACTAGCTGGGGCCAACGTCCTGACTTTC.

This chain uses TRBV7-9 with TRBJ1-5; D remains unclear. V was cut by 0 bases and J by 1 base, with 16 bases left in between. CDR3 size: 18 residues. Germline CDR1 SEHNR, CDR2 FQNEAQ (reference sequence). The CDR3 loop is CASSLARGGGPSNQPQHF. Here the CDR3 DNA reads TGTGCCAGCAGCTTAGCGCGGGGAGGAGGACCCAGCAATCAGCCCCAGCATTTT.

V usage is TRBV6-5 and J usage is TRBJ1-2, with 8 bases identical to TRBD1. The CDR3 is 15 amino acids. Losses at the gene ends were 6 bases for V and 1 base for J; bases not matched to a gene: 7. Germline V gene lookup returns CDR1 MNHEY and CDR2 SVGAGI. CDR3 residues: CASRARTGLNYGYTF. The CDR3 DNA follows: TGTGCCAGCAGAGCACGGACAGGGCTTAACTATGGCTACACCTTC.

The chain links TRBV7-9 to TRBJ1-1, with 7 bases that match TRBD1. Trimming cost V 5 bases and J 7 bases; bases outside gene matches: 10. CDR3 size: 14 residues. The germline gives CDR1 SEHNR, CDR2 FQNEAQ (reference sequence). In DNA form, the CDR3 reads TGTGCCAGCAGCCTCGAGGGGGCGAAGGGTGAAGCTTTCTTT. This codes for CASSLEGAKGEAFF.

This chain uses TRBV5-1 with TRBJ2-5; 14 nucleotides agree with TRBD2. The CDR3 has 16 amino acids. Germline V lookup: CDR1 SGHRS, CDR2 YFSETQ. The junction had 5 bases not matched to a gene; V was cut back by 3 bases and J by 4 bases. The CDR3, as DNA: TGCGCCAGCAGCTCGGGACTAGCGGGAGATGGAGAGACCCAGTACTTC. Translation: CASSSGLAGDGETQYF.

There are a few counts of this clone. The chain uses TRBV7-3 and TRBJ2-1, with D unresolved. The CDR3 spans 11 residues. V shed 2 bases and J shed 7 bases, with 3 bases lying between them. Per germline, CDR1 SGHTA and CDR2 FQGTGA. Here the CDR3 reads CASSLGNEQFF. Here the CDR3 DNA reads TGTGCCAGCAGCTTAGGGAATGAGCAGTTCTTC.

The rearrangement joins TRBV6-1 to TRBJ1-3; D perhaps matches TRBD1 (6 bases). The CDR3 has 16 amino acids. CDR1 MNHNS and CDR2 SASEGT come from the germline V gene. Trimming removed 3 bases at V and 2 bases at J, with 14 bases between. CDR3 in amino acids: CASSDHPRGTGNTIYF. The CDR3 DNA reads TGTGCCAGCAGTGATCACCCCAGGGGAACTGGAAACACCATATATTTT.

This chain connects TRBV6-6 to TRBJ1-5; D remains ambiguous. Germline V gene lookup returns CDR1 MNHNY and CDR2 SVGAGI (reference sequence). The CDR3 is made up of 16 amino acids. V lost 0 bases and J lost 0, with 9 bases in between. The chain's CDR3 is CASSYSPKYSNQPQHF. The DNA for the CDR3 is TGTGCCAGCAGTTACTCTCCTAAGTATAGCAATCAGCCCCAGCATTTT.

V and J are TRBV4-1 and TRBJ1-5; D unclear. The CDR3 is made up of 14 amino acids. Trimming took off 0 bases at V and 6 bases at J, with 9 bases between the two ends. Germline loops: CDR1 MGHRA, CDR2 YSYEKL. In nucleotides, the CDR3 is TGCGCCAGCAGCCAAGATCGATGGGGTCAGCCCCAGCATTTT. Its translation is CASSQDRWGQPQHF.

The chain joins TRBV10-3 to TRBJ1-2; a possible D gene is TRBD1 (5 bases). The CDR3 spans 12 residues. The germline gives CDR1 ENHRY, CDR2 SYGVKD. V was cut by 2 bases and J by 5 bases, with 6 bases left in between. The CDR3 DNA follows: TGTGCCATCAGTGAGGGGGGTTATGGCTACACCTTC. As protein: CAISEGGYGYTF.

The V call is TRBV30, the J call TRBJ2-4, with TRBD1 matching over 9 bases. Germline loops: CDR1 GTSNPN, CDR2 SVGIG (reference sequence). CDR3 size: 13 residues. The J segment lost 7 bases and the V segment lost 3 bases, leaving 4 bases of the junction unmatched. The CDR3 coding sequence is TGTGCCTGGAGCGCGGGACAGGGCAACATTCAGTACTTC. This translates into CAWSAGQGNIQYF.

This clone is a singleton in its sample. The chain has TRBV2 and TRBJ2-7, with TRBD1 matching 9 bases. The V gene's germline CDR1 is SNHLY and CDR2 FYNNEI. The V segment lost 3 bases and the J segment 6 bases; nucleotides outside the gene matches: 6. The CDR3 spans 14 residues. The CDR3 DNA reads TGTGCCAGCAGTGACCGGGACAGGGCGGGCGAGCAGTACTTC. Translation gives CASSDRDRAGEQYF.

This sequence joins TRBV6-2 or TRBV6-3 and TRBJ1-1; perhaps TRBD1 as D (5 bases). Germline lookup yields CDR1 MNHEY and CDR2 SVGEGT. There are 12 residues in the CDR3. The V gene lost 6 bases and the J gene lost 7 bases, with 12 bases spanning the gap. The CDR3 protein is CASSTGPHEAFF. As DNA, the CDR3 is TGTGCCAGCAGCACAGGACCCCATGAAGCTTTCTTT.